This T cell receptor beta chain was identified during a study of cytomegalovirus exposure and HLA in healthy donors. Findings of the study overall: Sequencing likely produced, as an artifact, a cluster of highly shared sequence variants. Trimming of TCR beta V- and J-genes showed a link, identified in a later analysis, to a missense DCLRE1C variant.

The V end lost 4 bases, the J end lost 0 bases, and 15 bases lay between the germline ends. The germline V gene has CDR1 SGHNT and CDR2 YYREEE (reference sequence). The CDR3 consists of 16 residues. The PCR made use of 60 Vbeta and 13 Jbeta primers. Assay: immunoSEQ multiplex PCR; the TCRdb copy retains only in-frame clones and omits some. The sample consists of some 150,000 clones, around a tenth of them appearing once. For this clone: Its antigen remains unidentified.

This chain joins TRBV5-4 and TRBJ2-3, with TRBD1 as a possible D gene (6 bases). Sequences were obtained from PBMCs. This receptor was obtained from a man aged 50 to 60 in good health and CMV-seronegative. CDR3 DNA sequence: TGTGCCAGCAGCCCGCCAGGGGTAGAGAGCACAGATACGCAGTATTTT. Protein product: CASSPPGVESTDTQYF.